The 11 T cell receptor beta chains reported below all come from one sample, sequenced in a study of blood T cell repertoires in COVID-19. Only in-frame clones appear in the TCRdb table, and some are missing; sequencing was by immunoSEQ multiplex PCR. Among roughly 100,000 clones listed, approximately 82% were seen once. Sequencing input: peripheral blood. Receptor source: a man between 60 and 75 years old with active or convalescent COVID-19.

This sequence joins TRBV5-6 and TRBJ2-7; a weak D match, TRBD1 (6 bases). The CDR3 spans 15 residues. The V gene lost 4 bases and the J gene lost 0 bases, with 14 bases spanning the gap. Germline V gives CDR1 SGHDT, CDR2 YYEEEE. CDR3 DNA sequence: TGTGCCAGCAGCCGACCACAGGGAAGCTCCTACGAGCAGTACGTC. It translates to CASSRPQGSSYEQYV.

The chain employs TRBV5-6 and TRBJ1-2; 9 bases are a match to TRBD1. The CDR3 has 16 amino acids. Germline lookup yields CDR1 SGHDT and CDR2 YYEEEE. V lost 2 bases and J lost 0; bases outside the gene matches: 5. DNA of the CDR3: TGTGCCAGCAGCTTCGACAGGGGGACTACTAACTATGGCTACACCTTC. Translated, it gives CASSFDRGTTNYGYTF. Drawing the rest from reference TRBV5-6 and TRBJ1-2, the complete variable domain is DAGVTQSPTHLIKTRGQQVTLRCSPKSGHDTVSWYQQALGQGPQFIFQYYEEEERQRGNFPDRFSGHQFPNYSSELNVNALLLGDSALYLCASSFDRGTTNYGYTFGSGTRLTVV.

The chain joins TRBV29-1 to TRBJ1-2; 9 bases map to TRBD1. This CDR3 region has 15 residues. The V gene end was trimmed by 4 bases and the J gene end by 4 bases; junction bases not matched to a gene: 10. Germline V gene lookup returns CDR1 SQVTM and CDR2 ANQGSEA. CDR3 DNA: TGCAGCGTTGGGCCTGGGACAGGGATGGGCTATGGCTACACCTTC. Its translation is CSVGPGTGMGYGYTF.

The gene calls are TRBV6-5 and TRBJ1-6, with D maybe TRBD1 (6 bases). The germline gives CDR1 MNHEY, CDR2 SVGAGI. Trimming pared 8 bases from V and 8 bases from J, leaving 16 bases between. The CDR3 loop spans 14 amino acids. Here the CDR3 reads CASPSKGGDSPLHF. The CDR3 DNA sequence: TGTGCCAGCCCATCGAAGGGGGGGGATTCACCCCTCCACTTT.

The chain recombines TRBV13 with TRBJ2-7; possibly TRBD2 for D (6 bases). The V gene's germline CDR1 is PRHDT and CDR2 FYEKMQ (reference sequence). V gave up 1 base and J gave up 3 bases, with 13 bases separating them. The CDR3 sequence is 15 residues long. The CDR3 reads CASSLDRLGLYEQYV. The CDR3 bases are TGTGCCAGCAGCTTAGACAGGCTGGGACTCTACGAGCAGTACGTC.

V and J are TRBV7-9 and TRBJ1-2; maybe TRBD1 (6 bases). The CDR3 loop spans 14 amino acids. V was cut by 5 bases and J by 3 bases, with 13 bases left in between. From germline, CDR1 is SEHNR and CDR2 FQNEAQ (reference sequence). The CDR3 spells CASSETGTYYGYTF. Here the CDR3 DNA reads TGTGCCAGCAGCGAAACCGGGACATACTATGGCTACACCTTC. Full variable domain (missing parts from reference TRBV7-9 and TRBJ1-2): DTGVSQNPRHKITKRGQNVTFRCDPISEHNRLYWYRQTLGQGPEFLTYFQNEAQLEKSRLLSDRFSAERPKGSFSTLEIQRTEQGDSAMYLCASSETGTYYGYTFGSGTRLTVV.

This clone was picked up one time. The V gene is TRBV4-1, the J gene TRBJ1-4; D is unclear. Trimming took 1 base from V and 0 from J, leaving 6 bases between them. The CDR3 totals 15 residues. Germline lookup yields CDR1 MGHRA and CDR2 YSYEKL. DNA of the CDR3: TGCGCCAGCAGCCAAGTGGGAGCAACTAATGAAAAACTGTTTTTT. As protein: CASSQVGATNEKLFF.

The chain uses TRBV5-6 and TRBJ1-5; 11 positions match TRBD1. Germline CDR1 is SGHDT and CDR2 is YYEEEE. The CDR3 has 17 amino acids. V was pared by 4 bases and J by 4 bases, with 10 bases of the junction left unmatched. CDR3 DNA sequence: TGTGCCAGCAGCATCCTTGGACAGGGGGCGCGTAATCAGCCCCAGCATTTT. It encodes CASSILGQGARNQPQHF.

The genes are TRBV15 and TRBJ2-6, with D possibly matching TRBD2 (6 bases). V was shortened by 5 bases and J by 2 bases, with 13 bases between the two germline ends. The CDR3 totals 16 residues. Germline loops: CDR1 LNHNV, CDR2 YYDKDF (reference sequence). The CDR3 nucleotides are TGTGCCACCAGCGGACAAGGAGGGACTGGGGCCAACGTCCTGACTTTC. Its translation is CATSGQGGTGANVLTF.

The CDR3 sequence: CASRLASTGVGTQYF. In DNA, the CDR3 is TGTGCAAGTCGCTTAGCCTCCACCGGGGTCGGCACCCAGTACTTC. The J gene is TRBJ2-5, the V gene TRBV12-2; the table gives TRBD2 as D, unverified against the DNA. TRBV12-2 is noted as a pseudogene. The CDR3 is made up of 15 amino acids.

The gene calls are TRBV6-6 and TRBJ2-7; 7 bases fit TRBD2. CDR1 is MNHNY and CDR2 is SVGAGI in the germline V gene (reference sequence). With V trimmed by 7 bases and J by 5 bases, 2 bases remained unmatched. The CDR3 covers 11 residues. The CDR3 region is CASKAGDEQYV. CDR3 nucleotide sequence: TGTGCCAGCAAGGCGGGAGACGAGCAGTACGTC.